Shown below are 24 T cell receptor beta chains from a single sample sequenced in a study of shared clonotypes between healthy human individuals. Measured with immunoSEQ multiplex PCR; TCRdb has only the in-frame clones, and not every one. Among more than 400,000 clones, 90% to 97% were seen once, and the ten largest hold about 0.064%. Sequencing was done on a sample of naive CD4+ T cells sorted from blood. Documented subset: CD45RA+ positively selected. The receptors shown here come from a woman aged 30 to 39 in good health.

The genes are TRBV27 and TRBJ2-7; no reliable D call. Germline-derived CDR1 and CDR2 are MNHEY and SMNVEV (reference sequence). The V gene lost 6 bases and the J gene lost 4 bases, with 10 bases spanning the gap. This CDR3 is built from 12 residues. This CDR3 is CASSYGGYEQYF. The CDR3 nucleotides are TGTGCCAGCAGCTACGGTGGGTACGAGCAGTACTTC.

Note on this clone: This sample also contains other DNA sequences that code for the same CDR3. V and J are TRBV7-9 and TRBJ1-4; possibly TRBD1 for D (5 bases). The CDR3 extends over 15 amino acids. Germline V gene data show CDR1 as SEHNR and CDR2 as FQNEAQ (reference sequence). Trimming removed 2 bases at V and 0 bases at J, with 7 bases between. The CDR3 region has the DNA TGTGCCAGCAGCTTATCGGGGGCAACTAATGAAAAACTGTTTTTT. As protein: CASSLSGATNEKLFF.

This clone came up once. The chain is built from TRBV7-9 and TRBJ2-2, with no clear D. Germline CDR1 is SEHNR and CDR2 is FQNEAQ (reference sequence). V was pared by 5 bases and J by 1 base, with 14 bases between. This CDR3 has 16 residues. CDR3 amino acids: CASSTPVGWNTGELFF. In nucleotides, the CDR3 is TGTGCCAGCAGCACCCCCGTGGGATGGAACACCGGGGAGCTGTTTTTT. The full variable domain, rest sourced from reference TRBV7-9 and TRBJ2-2, is DTGVSQNPRHKITKRGQNVTFRCDPISEHNRLYWYRQTLGQGPEFLTYFQNEAQLEKSRLLSDRFSAERPKGSFSTLEIQRTEQGDSAMYLCASSTPVGWNTGELFFGEGSRLTVL.

J is TRBJ2-1 and V is TRBV19; D is undetermined. Trimming took 0 bases from V and 3 from J, leaving 15 bases between them. The length of the CDR3 is 17 residues. Per the germline V gene, CDR1 is LNHDA and CDR2 is SQIVND (reference sequence). In nucleotides, the CDR3 is TGTGCCAGTAGTATAGACGCCTCGGTGTTGATCTACAATGAGCAGTTCTTC. As protein: CASSIDASVLIYNEQFF.

The CDR3 is CASSLAGEPYEQYF. The CDR3 DNA reads as TGTGCCAGCAGCTTAGCAGGGGAGCCCTACGAGCAGTACTTC. This chain connects TRBV7-9 to TRBJ2-7; D may correspond to TRBD1 or TRBD2 (5 bases each). V lost 0 bases and J 2 bases, leaving 8 bases between the germline ends. The germline V gene has CDR1 SEHNR and CDR2 FQNEAQ (reference sequence). CDR3 length: 14 residues.

The chain recombines TRBV10-3 with TRBJ2-1; a possible D gene is TRBD2 (6 bases). The CDR3 covers 15 residues. V shed 2 bases and J shed 4 bases, with 12 bases lying between them. Germline V lookup: CDR1 ENHRY, CDR2 SYGVKD. The CDR3 protein is CAISEASALYNEQFF. In nucleotides, the CDR3 is TGTGCCATCAGTGAGGCTAGCGCCTTATACAATGAGCAGTTCTTC.

The chain is built from TRBV27 and TRBJ2-3, with D hard to call. Between the trimmed V and J ends, which lost 4 bases and 1 base, there was a span of 6 bases. The CDR3 spans 13 residues. Looked up from germline, CDR1 is MNHEY and CDR2 is SMNVEV (reference sequence). CDR3 DNA: TGTGCCAGCAGTTCTACCCGCACAGATACGCAGTATTTT. Translated: CASSSTRTDTQYF.

This chain joins TRBV14 and TRBJ2-7; unclear D gene. The CDR3 spans 15 residues. Trimming took off 6 bases at V and 3 bases at J, with 18 bases between the two ends. The germline CDR1 and CDR2 sequences are SGHDN and FVKESK. CDR3: CASSRTRLQSYEQYF. CDR3 sequence (DNA): TGTGCCAGCAGTCGTACCCGGCTACAAAGCTACGAGCAGTACTTC.

J is TRBJ2-2 and V is TRBV6-5; D is uncertain. This CDR3 has 14 amino acids. Trimming stripped 0 bases from V and 4 bases from J, with 6 bases between. Looked up from germline, CDR1 is MNHEY and CDR2 is SVGAGI. The CDR3 sequence is CASSYSTVTGELFF. As DNA, the CDR3 is TGTGCCAGCAGTTACTCGACGGTCACCGGGGAGCTGTTTTTT.

The chain recombines TRBV27 with TRBJ2-7; 9 bases line up with TRBD1. Trimming cost V 4 bases and J 4 bases; bases outside gene matches: 8. Germline assignment: CDR1 MNHEY and CDR2 SMNVEV (reference sequence). The CDR3 has 15 amino acids. The CDR3 coding sequence is TGTGCCAGCAGTTCTCGACAGGGGGTGGTGTACGAGCAGTACTTC. Translated: CASSSRQGVVYEQYF.

The chain uses TRBV28 and TRBJ2-7; 9 nucleotides line up with TRBD1. The germline CDR1 and CDR2 sequences are MDHEN and SYDVKM. The CDR3 contains 15 residues. V dropped 6 bases and J dropped 1; count of bases not matched to a gene: 7. The CDR3 sequence is CASRPPTGGSYEQYF. For the CDR3, the DNA is TGTGCCAGCAGACCCCCGACAGGGGGGTCCTACGAGCAGTACTTC.

The chain combines TRBV25-1 with TRBJ1-1; 7 bases match TRBD1. Germline assignment: CDR1 MGHDK and CDR2 SYGVNS. This CDR3 region has 15 residues. The J segment lost 0 bases and the V segment lost 6 bases, leaving 7 bases of the junction unmatched. CDR3 loop: CASRPTGVVNTEAFF. CDR3 DNA sequence: TGTGCCAGCAGGCCCACAGGGGTAGTGAACACTGAAGCTTTCTTT.

The chain carries TRBV25-1 and TRBJ2-3; a weak D match, TRBD1 (6 bases). This CDR3 comprises 14 residues. Germline CDR1 reads MGHDK; CDR2 reads SYGVNS. V dropped 3 bases and J dropped 5 bases, with 12 bases sitting between them. CDR3 protein: CASSDHARGDTQYF. CDR3 nucleotides: TGTGCCAGCAGTGACCACGCCAGGGGAGATACGCAGTATTTT.

This sequence joins TRBV10-2 and TRBJ2-7; 11 nucleotides line up with TRBD2. Unmatched junction bases numbered 3, after V lost 6 bases and J lost 2 bases. Germline V gene lookup returns CDR1 WSHSY and CDR2 SAAADI. CDR3 size: 14 residues. The CDR3 is CASRLAGAAYEQYF. In nucleotides, the CDR3 is TGCGCCAGCAGACTAGCGGGAGCAGCCTACGAGCAGTACTTC.

This clone was recorded only once. The chain is built from TRBV28 and TRBJ2-3; 7 bases line up with TRBD2. The CDR3 has 13 amino acids. The germline V gene has CDR1 MDHEN and CDR2 SYDVKM. The trim removed 6 bases at V and 2 bases at J, leaving 2 bases unmatched. The CDR3 DNA sequence: TGTGCCAGCAGCGGGAGGCCCACAGATACGCAGTATTTT. As protein: CASSGRPTDTQYF.

The V and J genes are TRBV27 and TRBJ2-1; D may correspond to TRBD1 or TRBD2 (5 bases each). The length of the CDR3 is 13 residues. V was cut by 6 bases and J by 7 bases, with 13 bases left in between. In germline, CDR1 is MNHEY, CDR2 SMNVEV (reference sequence). The CDR3 DNA reads as TGTGCCAGCAGCCTAAGATGGGGGAATGAGCAGTTCTTC. Protein sequence: CASSLRWGNEQFF.

This clone was counted a single time. V is TRBV5-1 and J is TRBJ2-5, with D perhaps matching TRBD1 or TRBD2 (7 bases each). Germline CDR1 reads SGHRS; CDR2 reads YFSETQ. The V and J ends lost 0 bases and 3 bases respectively, with 12 bases between them. The CDR3 extends over 15 amino acids. The CDR3 is CASSLAGGGEETQYF. The CDR3 DNA is TGCGCCAGCAGCTTGGCAGGGGGAGGGGAAGAGACCCAGTACTTC. The full variable domain, completed using reference TRBV5-1 and TRBJ2-5, is KAGVTQTPRYLIKTRGQQVTLSCSPISGHRSVSWYQQTPGQGLQFLFEYFSETQRNKGNFPGRFSGRQFSNSRSEMNVSTLELGDSALYLCASSLAGGGEETQYFGPGTRLLVL.

This rearrangement joins TRBV28 to TRBJ2-2; TRBD1 aligns across 8 bases. Germline assignment: CDR1 MDHEN and CDR2 SYDVKM. The CDR3 consists of 17 residues. The trim removed 7 bases at V and 0 bases at J, leaving 10 bases unmatched. The chain's CDR3 is CASKRGQVSPNTGELFF. The DNA of the CDR3 is TGTGCCAGCAAACGGGGACAGGTATCGCCGAACACCGGGGAGCTGTTTTTT.

This clone was recorded once. This chain links TRBV28 with TRBJ1-2, with 7 nucleotides matching TRBD1. CDR3 size: 18 residues. Germline V gene lookup returns CDR1 MDHEN and CDR2 SYDVKM. J was trimmed by 7 bases and V by 3 bases; bases with no gene match: 20. The CDR3 reads CASSFLAGRGGPTTGYTF. CDR3 DNA: TGTGCCAGCAGTTTTTTGGCGGGGAGAGGGGGCCCTACAACTGGCTACACCTTC.

The chain has TRBV4-2 and TRBJ1-2; a possible D gene is TRBD1 (5 bases). The CDR3 loop spans 20 amino acids. V dropped 4 bases and J dropped 5 bases, with 32 bases sitting between them. Per the germline V gene, CDR1 is LGHNA and CDR2 is YNFKEQ. DNA of the CDR3: TGTGCCAGCAGCCCAAGTCCCCGGGAGCGAGAAACGGGACTGGGGTATGGCTACACCTTC. It translates to CASSPSPRERETGLGYGYTF.

The V gene is TRBV10-1, the J gene TRBJ2-4; no clear D. The CDR3 covers 15 residues. Germline CDR1 and CDR2: WNHNN and SYGVQD (reference sequence). V lost 0 bases, J lost 0 bases, and 6 bases lay in between. DNA for the CDR3: TGCGCCAGCAGTGAGTCCCCGCTAGCCAAAAACATTCAGTACTTC. Protein: CASSESPLAKNIQYF.

The J gene is TRBJ1-1, the V gene TRBV28, with D unclear. There are 11 residues in the CDR3. Looked up from germline, CDR1 is MDHEN and CDR2 is SYDVKM. The ends were cut back, 1 base at V and 4 bases at J, with 1 base in the middle. The CDR3 sequence: CASSLSTEAFF. The CDR3 DNA sequence: TGTGCCAGCAGTTTATCCACTGAAGCTTTCTTT.

The chain couples TRBV30 to TRBJ1-2; 7 positions agree with TRBD1. The germline gives CDR1 GTSNPN, CDR2 SVGIG (reference sequence). The junction had 7 bases not matched to a gene; V was cut back by 4 bases and J by 2 bases. This CDR3 comprises 14 residues. CDR3 sequence: CAWIWGQNNYGYTF. The CDR3 DNA reads TGTGCCTGGATATGGGGACAGAACAACTATGGCTACACCTTC.

This rearrangement joins TRBV6-5 to TRBJ1-5; D is undetermined. This CDR3 is 11 amino acids long. V was pared by 5 bases and J by 9 bases, with 8 bases between. CDR1 MNHEY and CDR2 SVGAGI come from the germline V gene. CDR3 nucleotides: TGTGCCAGCAGTCATCTGCGGCCCCAGCATTTT. Amino acid sequence: CASSHLRPQHF.